The source of this T cell receptor beta chain is a study of cytomegalovirus exposure and HLA in healthy donors. Notes on the study in general: Reportedly, cytomegalovirus status was diagnosed with high sensitivity and specificity. The records held CMV serostatus as the only immune exposure information.

The primer mix had 60 Vbeta and 13 Jbeta primers. Only in-frame clones appear in the TCRdb table, and some are missing; sequencing was by immunoSEQ multiplex PCR. The repertoire holds tens of thousands of clones, with 63% as singletons. As to this clone: Its antigen is currently unknown.

The sample taken for sequencing was PBMCs. The clonotype originates from a woman aged 35 to 49 in good health and CMV-seropositive.

CDR3: CASSQELGGLAGYGYTF. The CDR3 DNA sequence: TGCGCCAGCAGCCAAGAGCTCGGGGGTCTTGCGGGCTATGGCTACACCTTC. The chain joins TRBV4-3 to TRBJ1-2, with D maybe TRBD1 (5 bases). The CDR3 has 17 amino acids. The ends were cut back, 0 bases at V and 4 bases at J, with 18 bases in the middle. Germline-derived CDR1 and CDR2 are LGHNA and YSLEER.